Described below is a single T cell receptor (beta chain) sequence and its context. Trimming took off 5 bases at V and 7 bases at J, with 15 bases between the two ends. CDR3 size: 13 residues. CDR1 LNHDA and CDR2 SQIVND come from the germline V gene (reference sequence). Assay used: immunoSEQ multiplex PCR; TCRdb lists only in-frame clones, some missing. Among a few hundred thousand clones listed, 85% were seen once. The age range of participants was about 18 to 95 years, with residence in about two dozen US areas. Two negative PCRs, clearance, or symptom resolution had been documented for recovered Cohort 3 donors. The data stem from a study of blood T cell repertoires in COVID-19. Study-wide context: Sites in the United States, Italy and Spain provided acute and convalescent COVID-19 samples.

The receptor comes from a man aged 40-55 years who had recovered from COVID-19. The sequenced sample consisted of PBMCs or T cells enriched from blood (not recorded which). The genes are TRBV19 and TRBJ2-7; a weak D match, TRBD1 (5 bases). The CDR3 is CASSPDHKGEQYF. CDR3 bases: TGTGCCAGTAGTCCGGATCATAAGGGGGAGCAGTACTTC. The complete variable domain, with remaining parts taken from reference TRBV19 and TRBJ2-7, reads DGGITQSPKYLFRKEGQNVTLSCEQNLNHDAMYWYRQDPGQGLRLIYYSQIVNDFQKGDIAEGYSVSREKKESFPLTVTSAQKNPTAFYLCASSPDHKGEQYFGPGTRLTVT.